This T cell receptor beta chain was retrieved from a study of blood T cells in healthy people across ages. Study results and caveats: PBMCs left unsorted prevented a conclusive naive versus antigen-experienced comparison.

V lost 0 bases to trimming and J lost 6 bases, with 6 bases between them. This CDR3 has 12 amino acids. Germline V gene sequence: CDR1 ENHRY, CDR2 SYGVKD. Next came a second PCR, run for roughly 6 to 11 cycles, which used a sample-barcoded 5' primer along with a J-beta primer mix. TCRdb used MiXCR to reprocess the 5' RACE reads, holding one entry per CDR3 protein. The table has fewer than 1,000,000 distinct CDR3 sequences, more than 40% seen once. This clonotype has a count of ten or more. Its target is unknown. The V gene is TRBV10-3, the J gene TRBJ2-7, with D uncertain. The TCR originated in a man aged 55 to 70 in good health. Sequencing was done on a sample of blood. Written as DNA, the CDR3 is TGTGCCATCAGTGAGTCGACGGGCGAGCAGTACTTC. Residues: CAISESTGEQYF.